Listed here is a single T cell receptor beta chain. The data originate from a study of T cell changes during pregnancy in multiple sclerosis. Generated by immunoSEQ multiplex PCR, the TCRdb table keeps only in-frame clones and is missing some. The table has around 50,000 clones, 80% to 95% seen once. Trimming removed 5 bases from V and 2 bases from J, with 12 bases in between. Germline CDR1 is SGHNT and CDR2 is YYREEE (reference sequence). The length of the CDR3 is 14 residues. J is TRBJ2-3 and V is TRBV5-4; a weak D match, TRBD2 (6 bases). The clonotype originates from a female donor with multiple sclerosis, enrolled in a pregnancy study. The input for sequencing was CD4+ T cells from peripheral blood mononuclear cells, taken in the third trimester of pregnancy. The CDR3 here is CASSRDSYTDTQYF. CDR3 DNA: TGTGCCAGCAGTCGGGACTCATACACAGATACGCAGTATTTT.